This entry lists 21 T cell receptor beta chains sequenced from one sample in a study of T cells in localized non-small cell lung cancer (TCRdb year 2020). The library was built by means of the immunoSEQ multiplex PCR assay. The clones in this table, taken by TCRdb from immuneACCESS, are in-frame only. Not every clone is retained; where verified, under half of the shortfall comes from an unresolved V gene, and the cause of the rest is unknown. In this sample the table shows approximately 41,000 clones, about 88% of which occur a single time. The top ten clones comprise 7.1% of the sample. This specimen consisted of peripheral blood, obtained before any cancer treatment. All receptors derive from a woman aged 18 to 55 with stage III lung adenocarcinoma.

The CDR3 spells CASSYDSYNSPLHF. DNA for the CDR3: TGTGCCAGCAGTTACGACAGCTATAATTCACCCCTCCACTTT. The rearrangement joins TRBV6-5 to TRBJ1-6; D perhaps matches TRBD1 (5 bases). Looked up from germline, CDR1 is MNHEY and CDR2 is SVGAGI. This CDR3 region has 14 residues. Between the trimmed V and J ends, which lost 2 bases and 3 bases, there was a span of 5 bases.

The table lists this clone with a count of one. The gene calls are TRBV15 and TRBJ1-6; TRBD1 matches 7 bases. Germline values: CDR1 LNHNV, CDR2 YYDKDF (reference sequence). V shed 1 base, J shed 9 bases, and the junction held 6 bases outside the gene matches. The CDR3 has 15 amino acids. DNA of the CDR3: TGTGCCACCAGCAGAGTTGACAGGGAGGGTTCACCCCTCCACTTT. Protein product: CATSRVDREGSPLHF.

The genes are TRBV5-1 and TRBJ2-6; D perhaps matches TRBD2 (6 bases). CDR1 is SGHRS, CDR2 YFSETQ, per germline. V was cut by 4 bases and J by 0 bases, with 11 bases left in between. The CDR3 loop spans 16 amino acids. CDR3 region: CASSLRRDSGANVLTF. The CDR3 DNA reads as TGCGCCAGCAGCCTTCGGCGGGACTCTGGGGCCAACGTCCTGACTTTC. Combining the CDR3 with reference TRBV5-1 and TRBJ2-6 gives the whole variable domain KAGVTQTPRYLIKTRGQQVTLSCSPISGHRSVSWYQQTPGQGLQFLFEYFSETQRNKGNFPGRFSGRQFSNSRSEMNVSTLELGDSALYLCASSLRRDSGANVLTFGAGSRLTVL.

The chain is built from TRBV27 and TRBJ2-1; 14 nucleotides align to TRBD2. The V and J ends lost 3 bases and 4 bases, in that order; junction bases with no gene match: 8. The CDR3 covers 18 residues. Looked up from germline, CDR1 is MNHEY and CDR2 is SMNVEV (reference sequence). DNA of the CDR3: TGTGCCAGCAGTTTTGAAGGGACTAGCGGGGGCCAATACAATGAGCAGTTCTTC. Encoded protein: CASSFEGTSGGQYNEQFF.

This chain's CDR3 is CATSRDRAGAGELFF. The CDR3 DNA reads as TGTGCCACCAGCAGAGATCGGGCAGGGGCCGGGGAGCTGTTTTTT. V is TRBV15 and J is TRBJ2-2; D is perhaps TRBD1 (6 bases). In germline, CDR1 is LNHNV, CDR2 YYDKDF (reference sequence). The CDR3 has 15 amino acids. Trimming left V 0 bases short and J 6 bases short, with 11 bases between.

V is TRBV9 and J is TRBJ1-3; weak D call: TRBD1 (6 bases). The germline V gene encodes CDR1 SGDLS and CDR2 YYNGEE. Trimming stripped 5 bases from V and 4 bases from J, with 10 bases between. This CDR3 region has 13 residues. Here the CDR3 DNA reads TGTGCCAGCAGGGGGGCTAAGGGAAACACCATATATTTT. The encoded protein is CASRGAKGNTIYF.

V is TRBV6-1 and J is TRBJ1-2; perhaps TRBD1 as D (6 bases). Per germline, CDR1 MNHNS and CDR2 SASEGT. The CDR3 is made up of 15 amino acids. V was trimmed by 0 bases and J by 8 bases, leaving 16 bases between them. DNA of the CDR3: TGTGCCAGCAGTGAAGCAGGCTGGGGGCATGGGGGCTACACCTTC. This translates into CASSEAGWGHGGYTF.

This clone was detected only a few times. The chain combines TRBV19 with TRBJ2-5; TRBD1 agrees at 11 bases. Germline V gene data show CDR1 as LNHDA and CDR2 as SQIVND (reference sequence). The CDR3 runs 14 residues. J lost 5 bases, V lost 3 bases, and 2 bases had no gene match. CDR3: CASSIGQGAETQYF. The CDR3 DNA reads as TGTGCCAGTAGTATTGGACAGGGGGCTGAGACCCAGTACTTC.

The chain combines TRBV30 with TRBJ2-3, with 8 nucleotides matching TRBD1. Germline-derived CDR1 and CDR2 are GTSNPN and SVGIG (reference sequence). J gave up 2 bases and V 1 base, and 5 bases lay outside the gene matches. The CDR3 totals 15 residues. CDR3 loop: CAWSAGTGDTDTQYF. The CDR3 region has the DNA TGTGCCTGGAGTGCCGGGACAGGAGACACAGATACGCAGTATTTT.

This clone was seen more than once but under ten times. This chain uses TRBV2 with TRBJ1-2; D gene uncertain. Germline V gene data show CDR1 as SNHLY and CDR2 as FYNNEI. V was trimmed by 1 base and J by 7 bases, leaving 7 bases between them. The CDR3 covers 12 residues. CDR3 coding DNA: TGTGCCAGCAGTGAAGTTGGGCTTGGCTACACCTTC. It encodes CASSEVGLGYTF.

CDR3 in DNA: TGTGCCAGCAGTGATAAAGATACCGTACGCCCTGGGGCCAACGTCCTGACTTTC. Its translation: CASSDKDTVRPGANVLTF. The chain is built from TRBV2 and TRBJ2-6; D is unclear. The CDR3 runs to 18 residues. Germline V gives CDR1 SNHLY, CDR2 FYNNEI. Trimming removed 3 bases at V and 2 bases at J, with 17 bases between.

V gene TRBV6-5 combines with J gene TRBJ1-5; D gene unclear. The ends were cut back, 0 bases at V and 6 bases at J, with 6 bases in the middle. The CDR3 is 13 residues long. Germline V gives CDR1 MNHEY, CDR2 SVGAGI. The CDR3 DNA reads TGTGCCAGCAGTTACTCGGGCGCTCAGCCCCAGCATTTT. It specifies CASSYSGAQPQHF.

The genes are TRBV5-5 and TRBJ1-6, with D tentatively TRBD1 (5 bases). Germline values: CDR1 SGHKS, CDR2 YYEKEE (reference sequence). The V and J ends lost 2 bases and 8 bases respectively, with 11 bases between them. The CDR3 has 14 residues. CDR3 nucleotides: TGTGCCAGCAGCTTTGAGAGGGGAGATTCACCCCTCCACTTT. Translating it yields CASSFERGDSPLHF.

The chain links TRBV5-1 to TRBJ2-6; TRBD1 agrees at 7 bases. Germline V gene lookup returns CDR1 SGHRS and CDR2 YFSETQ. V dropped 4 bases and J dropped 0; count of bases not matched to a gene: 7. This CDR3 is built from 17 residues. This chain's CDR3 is CASSQGQLNSGANVLTF. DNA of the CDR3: TGCGCCAGCAGCCAGGGACAGCTGAACTCTGGGGCCAACGTCCTGACTTTC.

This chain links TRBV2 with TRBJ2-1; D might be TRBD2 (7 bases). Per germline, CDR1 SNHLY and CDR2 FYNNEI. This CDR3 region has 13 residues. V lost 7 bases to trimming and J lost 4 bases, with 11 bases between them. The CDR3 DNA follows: TGTGCCAGCAAGGGGGGGAGATACAATGAGCAGTTCTTC. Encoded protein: CASKGGRYNEQFF.

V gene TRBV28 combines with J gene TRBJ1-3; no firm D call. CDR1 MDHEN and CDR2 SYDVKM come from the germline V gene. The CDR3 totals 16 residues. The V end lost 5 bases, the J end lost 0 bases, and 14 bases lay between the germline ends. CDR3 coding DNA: TGTGCCAGCAGTACATACAGATTCGCCTCTGGAAACACCATATATTTT. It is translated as CASSTYRFASGNTIYF.

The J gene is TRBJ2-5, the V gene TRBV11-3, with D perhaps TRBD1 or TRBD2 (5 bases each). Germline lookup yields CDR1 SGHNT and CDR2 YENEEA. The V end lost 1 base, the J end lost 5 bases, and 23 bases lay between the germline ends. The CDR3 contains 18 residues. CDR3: CASSLGLKQEEGFETQYF. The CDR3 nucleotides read TGTGCCAGCAGCTTAGGTCTTAAACAGGAGGAAGGATTTGAGACCCAGTACTTC.

The CDR3 nucleotides read TGTGCCAGCAGTTTATCTTGGAGTGGCTCCACCATATATTTT. Protein: CASSLSWSGSTIYF. V is TRBV27 and J is TRBJ1-3; the D is unclear. V lost 0 bases and J 9 bases, leaving 12 bases between the germline ends. Germline V gives CDR1 MNHEY, CDR2 SMNVEV (reference sequence). The CDR3 covers 14 residues.

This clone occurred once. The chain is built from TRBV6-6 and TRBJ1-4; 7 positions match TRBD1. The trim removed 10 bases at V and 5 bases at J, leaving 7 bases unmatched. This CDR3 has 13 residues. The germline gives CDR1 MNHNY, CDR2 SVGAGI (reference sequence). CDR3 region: CATRPGQNEKLFF. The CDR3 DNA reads TGTGCCACCAGACCGGGACAGAATGAAAAACTGTTTTTT.

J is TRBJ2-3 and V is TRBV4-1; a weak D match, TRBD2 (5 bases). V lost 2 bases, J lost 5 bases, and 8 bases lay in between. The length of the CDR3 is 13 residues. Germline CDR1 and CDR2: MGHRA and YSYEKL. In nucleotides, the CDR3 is TGCGCCAGCAGCCAATACGGGGAAGATACGCAGTATTTT. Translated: CASSQYGEDTQYF.

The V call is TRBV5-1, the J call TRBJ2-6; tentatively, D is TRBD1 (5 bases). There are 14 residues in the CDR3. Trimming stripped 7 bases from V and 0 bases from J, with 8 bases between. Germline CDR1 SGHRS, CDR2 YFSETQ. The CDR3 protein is CASSDTSGANVLTF. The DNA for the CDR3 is TGCGCCAGCTCGGACACCTCTGGGGCCAACGTCCTGACTTTC.